This T cell receptor (beta chain) was sequenced for a study of blood T cells in healthy people across ages. Findings and caveats of the study: Diversity figures derived from one million T cells were judged to underestimate the true value.

As concerns this clonotype: Its antigen remains unidentified.

The ends lost 2 bases at V and 0 bases at J; junction bases unmatched: 1. CDR3 length: 14 amino acids. Germline values: CDR1 DFQATT, CDR2 SNEGSKA (reference sequence). A second PCR of roughly 7 to 11 cycles used a sample-barcoded 5' primer and a J-beta primer mix. Via MiXCR, TCRdb re-called the 5' RACE reads, giving one row per CDR3 protein. The sample shows 750,000 to 950,000 distinct CDR3 sequences, under 30% of them seen only once. Each donor supplied approximately 10 milliliters of peripheral blood. These data are also associated with another study on T cells of mothers and their children. From that second work: In related and unrelated pairs alike, thymic selection shapes TCR recombination output, with inherited differences minor.

The chain combines TRBV20-1 with TRBJ2-3, with 8 bases fitting TRBD1. The sequencing input was blood. The TCR originated in a boy aged 5 to 17 in good health. The CDR3 nucleotides read TGCAGTGCTAGAAACAGGGGGAGCACAGATACGCAGTATTTT. Protein product: CSARNRGSTDTQYF.